The 31 T cell receptor beta chains below all came from one sample that was sequenced in a study of identical twins. TCRdb independently ran MiXCR on the 5' RACE reads; one entry per CDR3 protein. In the table there are 250,000 to 300,000 distinct CDR3 sequences, about 8.9% of which are singletons. These same data were also listed under a study on yellow fever vaccine responses in identical twins.

The sequenced sample consisted of CD8+ T cells sorted from blood. All receptors derive from a woman between 18 and 29 years old in good health.

The chain has TRBV15 and TRBJ2-5; no clear D. V gave up 0 bases and J gave up 2 bases, with 10 bases separating them. The CDR3 extends over 15 amino acids. Germline CDR1 and CDR2: LNHNV and YYDKDF (reference sequence). The CDR3: CATSRDLALQETQYF. The CDR3 bases are TGTGCCACCAGCAGAGATCTCGCGCTGCAAGAGACCCAGTACTTC.

This clonotype was observed a handful of times. This sequence joins TRBV27 and TRBJ2-6; D gene ambiguous. This CDR3 spans 13 amino acids. Germline V gene sequence: CDR1 MNHEY, CDR2 SMNVEV (reference sequence). Deletions cut 8 bases from V and 2 bases from J, with 7 bases between. CDR3 sequence reads: CASQLTGANVLTF. Here the CDR3 DNA reads TGTGCCAGCCAGCTGACTGGGGCCAACGTCCTGACTTTC. Combining the CDR3 with reference TRBV27 and TRBJ2-6 gives the whole variable domain EAQVTQNPRYLITVTGKKLTVTCSQNMNHEYMSWYRQDPGLGLRQIYYSMNVEVTDKGDVPEGYKVSRKEKRNFPLILESPSPNQTSLYFCASQLTGANVLTFGAGSRLTVL.

The chain links TRBV27 to TRBJ2-1; 10 nucleotides match TRBD2. Trimming removed 6 bases from V and 10 bases from J; junction bases left unmatched: 9. This CDR3 has 14 amino acids. Germline-derived CDR1 and CDR2 are MNHEY and SMNVEV (reference sequence). The CDR3 reads CASRAGTSVNEQFF. The CDR3 DNA reads as TGTGCCAGCAGAGCCGGGACTAGCGTTAACGAGCAGTTCTTC.

Ten or more counts support this clonotype. The rearrangement links TRBV7-8 to TRBJ2-5; TRBD1 or TRBD2 may be the D gene (6 bases each). V was shortened by 2 bases and J by 4 bases, with 14 bases between the two germline ends. Germline V gene data show CDR1 as SGHVS and CDR2 as FQNEAQ. The CDR3 has 15 residues. Written as DNA, the CDR3 is TGTGCCAGCAGCTTACCAGCAGGGGAGGTAGAGACCCAGTACTTC. Translating it yields CASSLPAGEVETQYF. Supplemented by reference TRBV7-8 and TRBJ2-5, the full variable domain reads GAGVSQSPRYKVAKRGQDVALRCDPISGHVSLFWYQQALGQGPEFLTYFQNEAQLDKSGLPSDRFFAERPEGSVSTLKIQRTQQEDSAVYLCASSLPAGEVETQYFGPGTRLLVL.

This chain links TRBV11-2 with TRBJ2-1; 9 nucleotides match TRBD2. The CDR3 is 15 amino acids. Germline trimming cut 1 base from V and 7 bases from J; bases unmatched to any gene: 5. Germline V lookup: CDR1 SGHAT, CDR2 FQNNGV. CDR3: CASSLVKRGANEQFF. In DNA form, the CDR3 reads TGTGCCAGCAGCTTAGTCAAGCGGGGGGCAAATGAGCAGTTCTTC.

This clonotype has just a few counts. The chain has TRBV12-3 or TRBV12-4 and TRBJ2-5, with 7 bases that match TRBD2. V lost 4 bases to trimming and J lost 5 bases; unmatched junction nucleotides: 16. This CDR3 is built from 17 residues. CDR3 loop: CASSWGSWRELRETQYF. CDR3 nucleotides: TGTGCCAGCAGTTGGGGATCATGGCGGGAGCTCCGGGAGACCCAGTACTTC.

The chain is built from TRBV7-3 and TRBJ2-2; 10 bases are a match to TRBD2. Germline CDR1 and CDR2: SGHTA and FQGTGA. Losses at the gene ends were 8 bases for V and 5 bases for J; bases not matched to a gene: 5. The CDR3 loop spans 14 amino acids. This chain's CDR3 is CASGGAGGTGELFF. The CDR3 nucleotides read TGTGCCAGCGGGGGAGCGGGGGGGACCGGGGAGCTGTTTTTT.

There are many counts of this clonotype. V gene TRBV7-2 combines with J gene TRBJ2-3; D remains ambiguous. V was shortened by 4 bases and J by 4 bases, with 3 bases between the two germline ends. The CDR3 loop spans 11 amino acids. Germline loops: CDR1 SGHTA, CDR2 FQGNSA. CDR3 bases: TGTGCCAGCAGCTCCCCAGATACGCAGTATTTT. Translated, it gives CASSSPDTQYF. The full variable domain, rest sourced from reference TRBV7-2 and TRBJ2-3, is GAGVSQSPSNKVTEKGKDVELRCDPISGHTALYWYRQSLGQGLEFLIYFQGNSAPDKSGLPSDRFSAERTGGSVSTLTIQRTQQEDSAVYLCASSSPDTQYFGPGTRLTVL.

At least ten counts were recorded for this clonotype. The chain combines TRBV14 with TRBJ2-1; a weak D match, TRBD1 (5 bases). Germline values: CDR1 SGHDN, CDR2 FVKESK. The CDR3 is 13 residues long. Trimming stripped 3 bases from V and 4 bases from J, with 7 bases between. CDR3 in amino acids: CASSHRQYNEQFF. CDR3 DNA: TGTGCCAGCAGCCACCGACAGTACAATGAGCAGTTCTTC.

This clonotype was observed a handful of times. V and J are TRBV12-3 or TRBV12-4 and TRBJ2-2; D might be TRBD2 (5 bases). The CDR3 sequence is 15 residues long. V lost 8 bases and J 1 base, leaving 14 bases between the germline ends. This chain's CDR3 is CASPPSGVNTGELFF. The CDR3 DNA reads as TGTGCCAGCCCCCCGAGCGGAGTGAACACCGGGGAGCTGTTTTTT.

This clonotype was detected a few times. The rearrangement uses TRBV10-3 and TRBJ2-5, with 11 bases lining up with TRBD1. The J segment lost 5 bases and the V segment lost 3 bases, leaving 8 bases of the junction unmatched. From germline, CDR1 is ENHRY and CDR2 SYGVKD. This CDR3 region has 16 residues. CDR3 sequence (DNA): TGTGCCATCAGTGAACCCGGACAGGGGGCAAGGGAGACCCAGTACTTC. This translates into CAISEPGQGARETQYF.

The genes are TRBV4-1 and TRBJ1-2; D is ambiguous. Germline V lookup: CDR1 MGHRA, CDR2 YSYEKL. This CDR3 contains 14 residues. Trimming removed 0 bases at V and 1 base at J, with 6 bases between. The CDR3 nucleotides are TGCGCCAGCAGCCAAGAACAGTTTAACTATGGCTACACCTTC. Protein sequence: CASSQEQFNYGYTF.

Ten or more counts support this clonotype. The rearrangement joins TRBV7-9 to TRBJ2-7; D may be TRBD1 (5 bases). Germline V gene data show CDR1 as SEHNR and CDR2 as FQNEAQ (reference sequence). V shed 5 bases and J shed 7 bases, with 9 bases lying between them. The CDR3 sequence is 11 residues long. This chain's CDR3 is CASSTGQEQYF. In DNA form, the CDR3 reads TGTGCCAGCAGCACAGGACAAGAGCAGTACTTC. The full variable domain, its missing parts supplied by reference TRBV7-9 and TRBJ2-7, is DTGVSQNPRHKITKRGQNVTFRCDPISEHNRLYWYRQTLGQGPEFLTYFQNEAQLEKSRLLSDRFSAERPKGSFSTLEIQRTEQGDSAMYLCASSTGQEQYFGPGTRLTVT.

There are a few counts of this clonotype. CDR3 in amino acids: CASSGVKRGDIGEQFF. As DNA, the CDR3 is TGTGCCAGCAGCGGAGTTAAGAGGGGGGACATCGGTGAGCAGTTCTTC. The chain uses TRBV9 and TRBJ2-1; D tentatively fits TRBD1 or TRBD2 (6 bases each). Germline V gene lookup returns CDR1 SGDLS and CDR2 YYNGEE. V gave up 3 bases and J gave up 9 bases, with 22 bases separating them. The CDR3 is 16 amino acids.

This clonotype was seen more than once but under ten times. The chain has TRBV7-9 and TRBJ2-5; D ambiguous. Germline assignment: CDR1 SEHNR and CDR2 FQNEAQ (reference sequence). V was trimmed by 0 bases and J by 2 bases, leaving 10 bases between them. The CDR3 runs to 15 residues. The CDR3 region is CASSLALSLQETQYF. CDR3 sequence (DNA): TGTGCCAGCAGCTTAGCGCTAAGCTTACAAGAGACCCAGTACTTC. Drawing the rest from reference TRBV7-9 and TRBJ2-5, the complete variable domain is DTGVSQNPRHKITKRGQNVTFRCDPISEHNRLYWYRQTLGQGPEFLTYFQNEAQLEKSRLLSDRFSAERPKGSFSTLEIQRTEQGDSAMYLCASSLALSLQETQYFGPGTRLLVL.

This clonotype was detected a few times. This rearrangement joins TRBV12-5 to TRBJ2-1, with D perhaps TRBD1 or TRBD2 (5 bases each). There are 18 residues in the CDR3. The ends were cut back, 1 base at V and 3 bases at J, with 19 bases in the middle. The germline V gene encodes CDR1 LGHNT and CDR2 FRNRAP. The CDR3, as DNA: TGTGCTAGTGGTTTGGCTTTGCGCGACAGAGGGAACTACAATGAGCAGTTCTTC. This translates into CASGLALRDRGNYNEQFF.

This clonotype was observed a few times. The rearrangement uses TRBV7-8 and TRBJ2-7; D is possibly TRBD1 (6 bases). CDR3 length equals 15 residues. Germline CDR1 is SGHVS and CDR2 is FQNEAQ. V was shortened by 1 base and J by 2 bases, with 12 bases between the two germline ends. CDR3 bases: TGTGCCAGCAGCTTAGAGTGGACAGTGGCCTACGAGCAGTACTTC. Amino acid sequence: CASSLEWTVAYEQYF. Complete variable domain (other parts from reference TRBV7-8 and TRBJ2-7): GAGVSQSPRYKVAKRGQDVALRCDPISGHVSLFWYQQALGQGPEFLTYFQNEAQLDKSGLPSDRFFAERPEGSVSTLKIQRTQQEDSAVYLCASSLEWTVAYEQYFGPGTRLTVT.

The chain uses TRBV5-1 and TRBJ1-2; D gene uncertain. CDR3 length: 17 amino acids. V was pared by 0 bases and J by 4 bases, with 19 bases between. Germline V gene data show CDR1 as SGHRS and CDR2 as YFSETQ. The CDR3 DNA reads as TGCGCCAGCAGCTTGGCCGCTGGAGAACAGTTTTCCTATGGCTACACCTTC. Protein product: CASSLAAGEQFSYGYTF.

Many counts were recorded for this clonotype. The chain is built from TRBV29-1 and TRBJ2-3, with 11 bases lining up with TRBD2. This CDR3 contains 16 residues. Germline CDR1 reads SQVTM; CDR2 reads ANQGSEA. Losses at the gene ends were 0 bases for V and 5 bases for J; bases not matched to a gene: 7. The CDR3 sequence is CSVEDITSGSQDTQYF. The CDR3 bases are TGCAGCGTTGAAGATATTACTAGCGGGAGTCAAGATACGCAGTATTTT.

This clonotype was recorded a few times. This chain connects TRBV6-5 to TRBJ2-2, with D perhaps TRBD2 (5 bases). This CDR3 comprises 13 residues. The germline V gene encodes CDR1 MNHEY and CDR2 SVGAGI. V lost 0 bases and J 6 bases, leaving 5 bases between the germline ends. CDR3 loop: CASSYSEAGELFF. In DNA form, the CDR3 reads TGTGCCAGCAGTTACTCGGAGGCCGGGGAGCTGTTTTTT.

The V gene is TRBV24-1, the J gene TRBJ2-5; TRBD1 might be the D (6 bases). The ends were cut back, 5 bases at V and 4 bases at J, with 7 bases in the middle. The CDR3 loop spans 12 amino acids. Germline loops: CDR1 KGHDR, CDR2 SFDVKD. The CDR3, as DNA: TGTGCCACCAGTGCACAGGGAGAGACCCAGTACTTC. Encoded protein: CATSAQGETQYF.

The rearrangement joins TRBV12-3 or TRBV12-4 to TRBJ1-1; D not certain. V was pared by 6 bases and J by 1 base, with 9 bases between. The CDR3 is made up of 13 amino acids. The CDR3 region is CASSQLTNTEAFF. CDR3 in DNA: TGTGCCAGCAGCCAACTCACGAACACTGAAGCTTTCTTT.

The chain links TRBV2 to TRBJ1-1; 9 nucleotides match TRBD1. From germline, CDR1 is SNHLY and CDR2 FYNNEI. After removal of 11 bases from V and 4 bases from J, the junction contained 23 bases not matched to a gene. The CDR3 totals 18 residues. The CDR3 here is CAFSLNLQGAYSFTEAFF. In DNA, the CDR3 is TGTGCCTTCAGTTTAAATTTACAGGGGGCCTATTCGTTCACTGAAGCTTTCTTT.

This clonotype occurred a few times. The genes are TRBV25-1 and TRBJ2-7; TRBD1 matches at 8 bases. The germline V gene encodes CDR1 MGHDK and CDR2 SYGVNS. J was trimmed by 2 bases and V by 4 bases; bases with no gene match: 7. This CDR3 has 15 residues. The CDR3: CASSGGQGRPYEQYF. DNA for the CDR3: TGTGCCAGCAGTGGAGGACAGGGTCGTCCCTACGAGCAGTACTTC.

This clonotype was observed a few times. DNA of the CDR3: TGCGCCAGCAGCCAAGAGCCAGCGGCGAGCACAGATACGCAGTATTTT. Translating it yields CASSQEPAASTDTQYF. This chain connects TRBV4-3 to TRBJ2-3, with D perhaps TRBD2 (5 bases). CDR1 and CDR2 (germline): LGHNA, YSLEER. The CDR3 is 16 amino acids. Trimming left V 0 bases short and J 0 bases short, with 10 bases between.

This clonotype was observed a single time. The CDR3 sequence: CASSPRGDPTDTQYF. CDR3 bases: TGTGCCAGCTCACCACGCGGGGACCCCACAGATACGCAGTATTTT. V and J are TRBV18 and TRBJ2-3, with a tentative D call TRBD2 (6 bases). V lost 1 base, J lost 2 bases, and 10 bases lay in between. CDR1 and CDR2 (germline): KGHSH, LQKENI. This CDR3 comprises 15 residues.

There are a few counts of this clonotype. This chain joins TRBV19 and TRBJ2-7; unclear D gene. Per the germline V gene, CDR1 is LNHDA and CDR2 is SQIVND (reference sequence). The CDR3 runs to 13 residues. V lost 1 base, J lost 1 base, and 5 bases lay in between. The CDR3, as DNA: TGTGCCAGTAGTATAGGCAGATCCTACGAGCAGTACTTC. Residues: CASSIGRSYEQYF.

This clonotype has more than one count but fewer than ten. This rearrangement joins TRBV28 to TRBJ1-4; D call uncertain. The CDR3 covers 16 residues. CDR1 MDHEN and CDR2 SYDVKM come from the germline V gene. The germline V and J ends were trimmed by 5 bases and 0 bases, with 13 bases remaining between them. CDR3 sequence (DNA): TGTGCCAGCAGTCCCCCAGTGGGGACAACTAATGAAAAACTGTTTTTT. Translated, it gives CASSPPVGTTNEKLFF.

This clonotype turned up a few times. CDR3: CASSFELAGEQYF. The CDR3 nucleotides read TGTGCCAGCAGCTTTGAGCTAGCCGGCGAGCAGTACTTC. This chain connects TRBV7-3 to TRBJ2-7; tentatively, D is TRBD2 (5 bases). The V and J ends lost 3 bases and 6 bases respectively, with 12 bases between them. The CDR3 contains 13 residues. In germline, CDR1 is SGHTA, CDR2 FQGTGA.

Ten or more counts support this clonotype. At one end the junction does not follow the germline gene, possibly because of a read error. The chain employs TRBV14 and TRBJ2-5; D perhaps matches TRBD1 (6 bases). The CDR3 spans 15 residues. Germline loops: CDR1 SGHDN, CDR2 FVKESK. Here the CDR3 reads CASSPPRQDLETASF. CDR3 bases: TGTGCCAGCAGCCCCCCCAGACAGGATCTGGAGACCGCGAGCTTC.

V usage is TRBV6-1 and J usage is TRBJ2-7; 12 positions agree with TRBD2. The germline V gene encodes CDR1 MNHNS and CDR2 SASEGT. V lost 8 bases and J lost 4; bases outside the gene matches: 3. The CDR3 sequence is 13 residues long. In nucleotides, the CDR3 is TGTGCCAGCGGACTAGCGGGGCCGTACGAGCAGTACTTC. It translates to CASGLAGPYEQYF.